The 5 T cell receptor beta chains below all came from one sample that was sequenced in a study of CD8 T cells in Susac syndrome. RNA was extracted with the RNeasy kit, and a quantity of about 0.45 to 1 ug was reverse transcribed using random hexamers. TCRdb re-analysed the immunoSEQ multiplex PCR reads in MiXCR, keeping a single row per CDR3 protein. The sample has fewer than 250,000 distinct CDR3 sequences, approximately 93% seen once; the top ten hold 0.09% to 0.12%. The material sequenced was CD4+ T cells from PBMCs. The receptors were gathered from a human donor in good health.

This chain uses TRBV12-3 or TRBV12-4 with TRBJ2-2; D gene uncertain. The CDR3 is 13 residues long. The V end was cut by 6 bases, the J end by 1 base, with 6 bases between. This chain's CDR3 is CASSPRNTGELFF. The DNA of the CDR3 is TGTGCCAGCAGCCCCCGGAACACCGGGGAGCTGTTTTTT.

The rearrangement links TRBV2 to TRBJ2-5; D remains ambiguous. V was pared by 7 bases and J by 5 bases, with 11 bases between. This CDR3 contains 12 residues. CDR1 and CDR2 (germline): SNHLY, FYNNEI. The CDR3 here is CASNPTRETQYF. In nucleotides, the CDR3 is TGTGCCAGCAACCCTACAAGGGAGACCCAGTACTTC.

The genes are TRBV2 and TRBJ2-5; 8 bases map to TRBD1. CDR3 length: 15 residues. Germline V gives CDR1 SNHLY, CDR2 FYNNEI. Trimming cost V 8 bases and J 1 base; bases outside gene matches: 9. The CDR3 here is CASPGQDDFQETQYF. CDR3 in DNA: TGTGCCAGCCCGGGACAGGATGATTTCCAAGAGACCCAGTACTTC.

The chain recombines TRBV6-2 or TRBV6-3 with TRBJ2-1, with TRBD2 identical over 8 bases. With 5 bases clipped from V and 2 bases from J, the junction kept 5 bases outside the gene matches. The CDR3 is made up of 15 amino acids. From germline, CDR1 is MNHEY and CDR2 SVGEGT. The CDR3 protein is CASSPRGGAYNEQFF. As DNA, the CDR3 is TGTGCCAGCAGTCCTCGGGGGGGCGCCTACAATGAGCAGTTCTTC.

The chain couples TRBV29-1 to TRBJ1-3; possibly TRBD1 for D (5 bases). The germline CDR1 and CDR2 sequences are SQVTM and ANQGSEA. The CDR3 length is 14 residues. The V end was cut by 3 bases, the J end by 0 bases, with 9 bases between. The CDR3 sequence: CSVESTGSGNTIYF. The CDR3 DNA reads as TGCAGCGTTGAGTCCACAGGCTCTGGAAACACCATATATTTT.